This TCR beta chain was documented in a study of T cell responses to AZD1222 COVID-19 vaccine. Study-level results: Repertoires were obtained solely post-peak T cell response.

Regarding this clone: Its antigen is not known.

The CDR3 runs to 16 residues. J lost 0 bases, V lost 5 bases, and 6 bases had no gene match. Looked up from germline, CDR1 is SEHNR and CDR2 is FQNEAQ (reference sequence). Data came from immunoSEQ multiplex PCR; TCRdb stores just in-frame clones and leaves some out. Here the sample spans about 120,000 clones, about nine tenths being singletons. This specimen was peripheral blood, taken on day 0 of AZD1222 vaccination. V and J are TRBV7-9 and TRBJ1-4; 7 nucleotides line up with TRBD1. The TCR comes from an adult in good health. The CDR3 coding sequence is TGTGCCAGCAGCCCGATCACAGGGGCAACTAATGAAAAACTGTTTTTT. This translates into CASSPITGATNEKLFF. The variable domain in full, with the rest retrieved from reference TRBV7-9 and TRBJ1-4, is DTGVSQNPRHKITKRGQNVTFRCDPISEHNRLYWYRQTLGQGPEFLTYFQNEAQLEKSRLLSDRFSAERPKGSFSTLEIQRTEQGDSAMYLCASSPITGATNEKLFFGSGTQLSVL.